The table lists the clone carrying this T cell receptor (beta chain) with many counts. This sample was included in a study of T cell repertoires in cytomegalovirus infection. TCRdb itself ran the reads through MiXCR, one entry per CDR3 protein. The repertoire holds 300,000 to 400,000 distinct CDR3 sequences, with 18% as singletons. The CDR3 contains 14 residues. Germline V gives CDR1 SGHTA, CDR2 FQGNSA. Trimming pared 5 bases from V and 7 bases from J, leaving 18 bases between. Sample: PBMCs. This rearrangement joins TRBV7-2 to TRBJ2-7; D remains unclear. This receptor was identified in a human donor in good health (CMV status not recorded). Some clones in this sample may be carry-over from other donors' samples. The CDR3 coding sequence is TGTGCCAGCAGCACCTTAAGGAACCCAACGGAGCAGTACTTC. Translation: CASSTLRNPTEQYF. The full variable domain, completed using reference TRBV7-2 and TRBJ2-7, is GAGVSQSPSNKVTEKGKDVELRCDPISGHTALYWYRQSLGQGLEFLIYFQGNSAPDKSGLPSDRFSAERTGGSVSTLTIQRTQQEDSAVYLCASSTLRNPTEQYFGPGTRLTVT.